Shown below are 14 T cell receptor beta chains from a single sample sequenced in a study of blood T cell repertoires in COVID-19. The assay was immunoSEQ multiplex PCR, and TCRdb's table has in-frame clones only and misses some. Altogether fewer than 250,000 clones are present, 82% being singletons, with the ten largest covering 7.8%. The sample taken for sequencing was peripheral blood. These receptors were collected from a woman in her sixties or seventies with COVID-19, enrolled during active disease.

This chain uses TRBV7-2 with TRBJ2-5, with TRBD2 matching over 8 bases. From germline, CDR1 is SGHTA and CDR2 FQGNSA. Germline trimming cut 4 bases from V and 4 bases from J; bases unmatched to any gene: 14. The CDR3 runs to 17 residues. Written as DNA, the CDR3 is TGTGCCAGCAGCTCCGGGGGGGGCAGGGGAGTACGAGAGACCCAGTACTTC. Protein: CASSSGGGRGVRETQYF.

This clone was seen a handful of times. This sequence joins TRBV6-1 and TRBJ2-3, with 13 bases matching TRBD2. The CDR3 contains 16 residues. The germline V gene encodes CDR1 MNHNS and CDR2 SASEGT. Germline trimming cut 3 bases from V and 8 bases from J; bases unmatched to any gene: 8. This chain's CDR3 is CASSEGLAGWGGTQYF. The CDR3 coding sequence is TGTGCCAGCAGTGAGGGACTAGCGGGATGGGGGGGTACGCAGTATTTT.

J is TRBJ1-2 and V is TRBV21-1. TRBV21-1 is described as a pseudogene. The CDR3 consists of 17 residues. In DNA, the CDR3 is TGTGCCAGCAGCAAAGCAGGTTTCGGATCAAGAGGCTATGGCTACACCTTC. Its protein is CASSKAGFGSRGYGYTF.

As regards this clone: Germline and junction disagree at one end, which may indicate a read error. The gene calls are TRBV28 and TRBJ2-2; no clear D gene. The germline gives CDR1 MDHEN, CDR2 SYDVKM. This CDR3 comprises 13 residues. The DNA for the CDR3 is TGTGCCAGCAGACAGACGAATACCGGGGAGCTGTTTTTT. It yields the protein CASRQTNTGELFF.

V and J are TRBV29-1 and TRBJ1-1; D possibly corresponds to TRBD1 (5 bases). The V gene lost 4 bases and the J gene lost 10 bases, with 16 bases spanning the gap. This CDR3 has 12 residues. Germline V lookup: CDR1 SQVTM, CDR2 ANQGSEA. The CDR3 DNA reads TGCAGCGTTGTAGACAGCCTTTCGGGAGCTTTCTTT. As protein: CSVVDSLSGAFF.

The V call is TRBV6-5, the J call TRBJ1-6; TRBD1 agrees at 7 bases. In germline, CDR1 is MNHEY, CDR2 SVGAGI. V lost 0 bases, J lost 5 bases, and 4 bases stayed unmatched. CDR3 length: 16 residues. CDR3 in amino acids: CASSYSRTGNNSPLHF. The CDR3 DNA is TGTGCCAGCAGTTACTCAAGGACAGGAAATAATTCACCCCTCCACTTT.

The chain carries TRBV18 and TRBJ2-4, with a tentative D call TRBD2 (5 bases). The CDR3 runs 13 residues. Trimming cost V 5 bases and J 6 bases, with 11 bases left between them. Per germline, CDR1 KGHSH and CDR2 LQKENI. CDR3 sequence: CASSKDSINIQYF. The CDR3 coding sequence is TGTGCCAGCTCAAAGGACTCGATAAACATTCAGTACTTC.

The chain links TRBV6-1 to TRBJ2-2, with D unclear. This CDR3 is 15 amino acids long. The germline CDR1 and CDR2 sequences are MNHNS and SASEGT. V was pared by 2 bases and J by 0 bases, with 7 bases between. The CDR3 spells CASSETVANTGELFF. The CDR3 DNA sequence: TGTGCCAGCAGTGAAACAGTCGCGAACACCGGGGAGCTGTTTTTT.

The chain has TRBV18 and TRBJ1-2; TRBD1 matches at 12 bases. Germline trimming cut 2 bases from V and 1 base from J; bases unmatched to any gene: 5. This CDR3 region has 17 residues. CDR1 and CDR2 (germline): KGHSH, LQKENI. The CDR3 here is CASSPTGTGGFNYGYTF. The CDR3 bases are TGTGCCAGCTCACCAACCGGGACAGGGGGCTTTAACTATGGCTACACCTTC.

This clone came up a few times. CDR3: CAWRDREDAAFF. The CDR3 DNA is TGTGCCTGGAGGGACAGGGAGGATGCAGCTTTCTTT. The chain has TRBV30 and TRBJ1-1; 8 nucleotides match TRBD1. Germline loops: CDR1 GTSNPN, CDR2 SVGIG (reference sequence). CDR3 length equals 12 residues. The junction had 7 bases not matched to a gene; V was cut back by 3 bases and J by 10 bases.

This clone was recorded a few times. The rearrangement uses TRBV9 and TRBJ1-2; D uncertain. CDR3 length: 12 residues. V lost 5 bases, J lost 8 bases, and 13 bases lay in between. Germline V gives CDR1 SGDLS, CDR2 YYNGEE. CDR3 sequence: CASSLESGGYTF. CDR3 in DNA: TGTGCCAGCAGTCTAGAGAGTGGAGGCTACACCTTC. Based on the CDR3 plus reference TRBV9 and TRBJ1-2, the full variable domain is DSGVTQTPKHLITATGQRVTLRCSPRSGDLSVYWYQQSLDQGLQFLIQYYNGEERAKGNILERFSAQQFPDLHSELNLSSLELGDSALYFCASSLESGGYTFGSGTRLTVV.

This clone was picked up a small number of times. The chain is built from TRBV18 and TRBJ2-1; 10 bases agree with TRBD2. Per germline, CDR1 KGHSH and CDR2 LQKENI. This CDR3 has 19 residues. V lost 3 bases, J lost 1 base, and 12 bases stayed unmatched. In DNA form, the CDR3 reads TGTGCCAGCTCACCGGACGGAGAGGCTAGCGGGAGTTCCTACAATGAGCAGTTCTTC. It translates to CASSPDGEASGSSYNEQFF.

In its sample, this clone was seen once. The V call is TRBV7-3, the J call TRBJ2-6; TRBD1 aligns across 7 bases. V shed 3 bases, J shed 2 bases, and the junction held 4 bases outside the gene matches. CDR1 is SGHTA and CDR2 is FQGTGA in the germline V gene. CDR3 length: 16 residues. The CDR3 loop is CASSLLGGTGANVLTF. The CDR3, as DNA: TGTGCCAGCAGCTTGTTAGGGGGCACTGGGGCCAACGTCCTGACTTTC.

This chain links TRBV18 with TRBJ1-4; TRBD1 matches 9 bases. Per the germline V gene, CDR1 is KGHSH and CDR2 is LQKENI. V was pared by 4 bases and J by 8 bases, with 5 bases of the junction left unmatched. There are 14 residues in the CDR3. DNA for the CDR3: TGTGCCAGCTCACTTAACAGGGGGCAAGAAAAACTGTTTTTT. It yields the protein CASSLNRGQEKLFF. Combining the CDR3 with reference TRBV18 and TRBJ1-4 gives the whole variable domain NAGVMQNPRHLVRRRGQEARLRCSPMKGHSHVYWYRQLPEEGLKFMVYLQKENIIDESGMPKERFSAEFPKEGPSILRIQQVVRGDSAAYFCASSLNRGQEKLFFGSGTQLSVL.